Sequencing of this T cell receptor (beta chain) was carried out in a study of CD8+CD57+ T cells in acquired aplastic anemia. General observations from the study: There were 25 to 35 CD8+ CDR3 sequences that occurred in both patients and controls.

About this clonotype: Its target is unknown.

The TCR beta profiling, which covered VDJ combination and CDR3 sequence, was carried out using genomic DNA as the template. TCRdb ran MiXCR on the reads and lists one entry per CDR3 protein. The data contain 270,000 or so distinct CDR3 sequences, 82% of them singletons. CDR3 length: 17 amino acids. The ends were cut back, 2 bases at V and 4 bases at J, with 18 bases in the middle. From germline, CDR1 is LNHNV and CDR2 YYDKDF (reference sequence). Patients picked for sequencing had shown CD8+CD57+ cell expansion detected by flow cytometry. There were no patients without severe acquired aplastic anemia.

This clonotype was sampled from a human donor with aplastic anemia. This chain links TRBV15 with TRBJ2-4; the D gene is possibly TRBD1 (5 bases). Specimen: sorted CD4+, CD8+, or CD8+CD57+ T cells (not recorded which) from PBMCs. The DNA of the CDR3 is TGTGCCACCAGCAGAAATGTGACAGAGAGAGCAAAAAACATTCAGTACTTC. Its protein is CATSRNVTERAKNIQYF.